Detailed here is one T cell receptor (beta chain). Germline CDR1 and CDR2: MNHEY and SVGAGI. The CDR3 runs to 14 residues. V was cut by 2 bases and J by 7 bases, with 11 bases left in between. The PCR ran on 60 Vbeta and 13 Jbeta primers. The protocol was immunoSEQ multiplex PCR, while the TCRdb copy is restricted to in-frame clones and leaves out a portion. The table lists fewer than 130,000 clones, approximately 82% of them singletons. The entry originates in a study of cytomegalovirus exposure and HLA in healthy donors. The chain combines TRBV6-5 with TRBJ1-4; possibly TRBD1 for D (5 bases). The source of this sequence is a man in his thirties or forties in good health and CMV-seropositive. Sample: PBMCs. The CDR3 DNA sequence: TGTGCCAGCAGTTACGAGGGGAGGGGTGAAAAACTGTTTTTT. Protein product: CASSYEGRGEKLFF.